This T cell receptor beta chain was recorded in a study of lymphopenia after photon versus proton radiotherapy. Assay used: immunoSEQ multiplex PCR; TCRdb lists only in-frame clones, some missing. The table records some 27,000 clones, around nine tenths of them present only once. Between the trimmed V and J ends, which lost 0 bases and 0 bases, there was a span of 11 bases. This CDR3 spans 16 amino acids. Germline V gives CDR1 SGHRS, CDR2 YFSETQ. The study's findings and limits: Under photons, naive T cells and diversity fell while effector/memory populations rose.

As regards this clone: What it binds is unknown.

The gene calls are TRBV5-1 and TRBJ2-3; tentative D call: TRBD1 (6 bases). The receptor was derived from a woman aged 55 to 70 with cholangiocarcinoma. Some clones in this sample may be carry-over from other donors' samples. The source material was peripheral blood, sampled from a patient treated with proton-based radiotherapy. The CDR3 DNA reads TGCGCCAGCAGCTTGGTGGGGACAACTAGCACAGATACGCAGTATTTT. Residues: CASSLVGTTSTDTQYF.